The sequence of this T cell receptor (beta chain) was determined in a study of OX40 agonist ivuxolimab in advanced cancers. Whole-study context: An agonistic anti-OX40 (CD134) antibody, ivuxolimab, was used to treat the patients.

Points on this clone: The antigen remains unidentified.

The V segment lost 5 bases and the J segment 3 bases; nucleotides outside the gene matches: 3. The length of the CDR3 is 13 residues. Germline V gene sequence: CDR1 SGHTA, CDR2 FQGTGA. TCRdb keeps only in-frame clones here, not all; method: immunoSEQ multiplex PCR. The repertoire holds tens of thousands of clones, with 80% to 90% as singletons. The study's findings and limits: CD4+ T cells averaged fewer expanded clones than CD8+ T cells. Still undetermined is the antigen specificity of the expanded peripheral T cells. Some patients without response likewise showed low normalized clonal expansion.

The sequences come from CD4+ or CD8+ T cells sorted from blood, collected in a trial of the OX40 agonist ivuxolimab. The receptor's source is an adult with an advanced solid tumor such as melanoma, head and neck, liver or kidney cancer. This sequence joins TRBV7-3 and TRBJ1-1; 7 bases fit TRBD1. The CDR3 here is CASSVQGDTEAFF. The CDR3 DNA follows: TGTGCCAGCAGCGTTCAGGGGGACACTGAAGCTTTCTTT.